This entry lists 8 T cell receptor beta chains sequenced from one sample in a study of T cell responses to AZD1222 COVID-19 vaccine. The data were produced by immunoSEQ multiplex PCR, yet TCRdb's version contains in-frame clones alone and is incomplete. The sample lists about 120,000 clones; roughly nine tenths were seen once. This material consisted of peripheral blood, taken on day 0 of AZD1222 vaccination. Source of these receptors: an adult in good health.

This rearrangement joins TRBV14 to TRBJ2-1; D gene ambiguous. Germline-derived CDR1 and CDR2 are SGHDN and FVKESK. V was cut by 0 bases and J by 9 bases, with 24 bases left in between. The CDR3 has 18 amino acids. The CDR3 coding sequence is TGTGCCAGCAGCCAAGATGCCCCCGGCGGATTCGCTACTGGTGAGCAGTTCTTC. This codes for CASSQDAPGGFATGEQFF.

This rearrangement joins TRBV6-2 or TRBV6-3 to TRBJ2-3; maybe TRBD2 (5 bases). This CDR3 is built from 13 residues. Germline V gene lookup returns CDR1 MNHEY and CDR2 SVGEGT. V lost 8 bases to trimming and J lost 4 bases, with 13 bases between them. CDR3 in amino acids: CASGRGSPDTQYF. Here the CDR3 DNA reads TGTGCCAGCGGCCGGGGTAGTCCAGATACGCAGTATTTT.

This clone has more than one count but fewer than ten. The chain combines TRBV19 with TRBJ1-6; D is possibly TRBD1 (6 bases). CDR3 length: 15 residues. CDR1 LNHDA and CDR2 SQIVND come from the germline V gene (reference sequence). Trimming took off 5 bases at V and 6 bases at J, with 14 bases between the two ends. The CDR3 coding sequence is TGTGCCAGTAGTTGGATCGGACAGCTTAATTCACCCCTCCACTTT. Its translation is CASSWIGQLNSPLHF.

CDR3 sequence (DNA): TGTGCCAGCATTCGTCGGGCTAGCGGGAGCCGGGGAAATGAGCAGTTCTTC. Translated, it gives CASIRRASGSRGNEQFF. The rearrangement links TRBV27 to TRBJ2-1, with 10 bases that match TRBD2. Germline-derived CDR1 and CDR2 are MNHEY and SMNVEV (reference sequence). The CDR3 consists of 17 residues. Trimming took 7 bases from V and 7 from J; bases not matched to a gene: 16.

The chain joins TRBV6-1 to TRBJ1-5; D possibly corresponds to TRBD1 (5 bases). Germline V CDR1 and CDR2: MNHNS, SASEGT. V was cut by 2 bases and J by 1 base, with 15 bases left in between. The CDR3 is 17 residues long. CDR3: CASSETTGPASNQPQHF. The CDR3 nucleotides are TGTGCCAGCAGTGAAACTACAGGCCCAGCAAGCAATCAGCCCCAGCATTTT.

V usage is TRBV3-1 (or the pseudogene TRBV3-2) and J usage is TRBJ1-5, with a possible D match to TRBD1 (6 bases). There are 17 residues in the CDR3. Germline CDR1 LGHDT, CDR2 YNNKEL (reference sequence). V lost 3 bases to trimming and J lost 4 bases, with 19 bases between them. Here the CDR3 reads CASSHGGSRGANQPQHF. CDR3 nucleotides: TGTGCCAGCAGCCATGGGGGCTCACGGGGGGCTAATCAGCCCCAGCATTTT.

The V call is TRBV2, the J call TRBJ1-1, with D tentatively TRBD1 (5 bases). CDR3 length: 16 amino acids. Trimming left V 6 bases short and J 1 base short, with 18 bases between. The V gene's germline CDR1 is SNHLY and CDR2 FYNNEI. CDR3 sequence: CASRVGLAPGNTEAFF. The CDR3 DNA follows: TGTGCCAGCAGGGTGGGACTCGCCCCCGGGAACACTGAAGCTTTCTTT.

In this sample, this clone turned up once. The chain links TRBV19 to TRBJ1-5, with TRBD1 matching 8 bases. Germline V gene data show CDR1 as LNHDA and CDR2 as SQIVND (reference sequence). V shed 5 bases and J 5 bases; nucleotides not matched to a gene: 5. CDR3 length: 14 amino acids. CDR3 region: CASSGGQGYQPQHF. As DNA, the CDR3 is TGTGCCAGTAGTGGCGGACAGGGCTATCAGCCCCAGCATTTT. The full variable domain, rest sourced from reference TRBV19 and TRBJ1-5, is DGGITQSPKYLFRKEGQNVTLSCEQNLNHDAMYWYRQDPGQGLRLIYYSQIVNDFQKGDIAEGYSVSREKKESFPLTVTSAQKNPTAFYLCASSGGQGYQPQHFGDGTRLSIL.